The next 12 T cell receptor beta chains were all read from a single sample in a study of sequential checkpoint blockade in melanoma. Regarding treatment: randomized to nivolumab then ipilimumab (arm A) or the reverse (arm B). Profiling relied on immunoSEQ multiplex PCR, and the TCRdb table lists in-frame clones only, not all of them. The sample yields under 7,000 clones, roughly nine tenths seen once. Specimen: CD8+ T cells sorted from blood (inferred from file names), collected from a patient given nivolumab and ipilimumab in sequence. Source of these receptors: a human donor with melanoma.

This clone was seen only once. V gene TRBV27 combines with J gene TRBJ2-5; possible D gene TRBD2, 6 bases. The CDR3 spans 16 residues. Deletions cut 1 base from V and 1 base from J, with 13 bases between. Germline CDR1 MNHEY, CDR2 SMNVEV (reference sequence). CDR3 region: CASSLFPAGSQETQYF. The CDR3 DNA is TGTGCCAGCAGTTTATTCCCAGCGGGCAGCCAAGAGACCCAGTACTTC.

V usage is TRBV2 and J usage is TRBJ1-5; D may be TRBD1 (5 bases). The CDR3 is 14 amino acids. Germline loops: CDR1 SNHLY, CDR2 FYNNEI. The V gene lost 6 bases and the J gene lost 0 bases, with 9 bases spanning the gap. The CDR3 sequence: CASSPDSSNQPQHF. The DNA for the CDR3 is TGTGCCAGCAGCCCTGACAGTAGCAATCAGCCCCAGCATTTT.

CDR3 sequence: CASSFGTTGTLQYF. The CDR3 nucleotides read TGTGCCAGCAGCTTTGGTACTACGGGAACCCTACAGTACTTC. The V gene is TRBV5-4, the J gene TRBJ2-7, with D possibly being TRBD2 (5 bases). Trimming cost V 2 bases and J 10 bases, with 19 bases left between them. Looked up from germline, CDR1 is SGHNT and CDR2 is YYREEE (reference sequence). CDR3 length equals 14 residues.

The rearrangement uses TRBV4-1 and TRBJ2-7, with 14 bases matching TRBD2. CDR3 length: 15 residues. Germline CDR1 is MGHRA and CDR2 is YSYEKL. The trim removed 4 bases at V and 4 bases at J, leaving 3 bases unmatched. Written as DNA, the CDR3 is TGCGCCAGCAGCCCTCGGACTAGCGGGAGGTACGAGCAGTACTTC. This gives the protein CASSPRTSGRYEQYF.

The chain has TRBV27 and TRBJ2-7; TRBD2 matches at 7 bases. Germline V gene lookup returns CDR1 MNHEY and CDR2 SMNVEV (reference sequence). The CDR3 covers 13 residues. The junction had 1 base not matched to a gene; V was cut back by 1 base and J by 4 bases. DNA for the CDR3: TGTGCCAGCAGTTTATTGGGAGGGTACGAGCAGTACTTC. It translates to CASSLLGGYEQYF.

The rearrangement links TRBV27 to TRBJ1-2; possible D gene TRBD1, 6 bases. Trimming pared 5 bases from V and 4 bases from J, leaving 14 bases between. From germline, CDR1 is MNHEY and CDR2 SMNVEV (reference sequence). This CDR3 has 14 amino acids. The CDR3 here is CASSGAGTLYGYTF. The CDR3 DNA follows: TGTGCCAGCAGTGGGGCCGGGACACTCTATGGCTACACCTTC.

This chain connects TRBV7-9 to TRBJ2-5; tentative D call: TRBD1 (6 bases). The CDR3 length is 14 residues. Trimming shortened V by 5 bases and J by 4 bases, and 14 bases separated the two germline ends. Germline V gene lookup returns CDR1 SEHNR and CDR2 FQNEAQ (reference sequence). The CDR3: CASSSEDRRETQYF. The CDR3 DNA sequence: TGTGCCAGCAGCAGTGAAGACAGGCGAGAGACCCAGTACTTC. Full variable domain (outside the CDR3, taken from reference TRBV7-9 and TRBJ2-5): DTGVSQNPRHKITKRGQNVTFRCDPISEHNRLYWYRQTLGQGPEFLTYFQNEAQLEKSRLLSDRFSAERPKGSFSTLEIQRTEQGDSAMYLCASSSEDRRETQYFGPGTRLLVL.

The chain has TRBV30 and TRBJ2-2, with D possibly matching TRBD2 (5 bases). This CDR3 has 13 residues. The germline gives CDR1 GTSNPN, CDR2 SVGIG (reference sequence). Trimming pared 3 bases from V and 3 bases from J, leaving 8 bases between. As DNA, the CDR3 is TGTGCCTGGAGCGATAGCGACACCGGGGAGCTGTTTTTT. This encodes CAWSDSDTGELFF.

The V and J genes are TRBV19 and TRBJ2-7; 8 bases map to TRBD2. This CDR3 contains 16 residues. J was trimmed by 3 bases and V by 3 bases; bases with no gene match: 10. In germline, CDR1 is LNHDA, CDR2 SQIVND (reference sequence). The CDR3: CASSILSGSPLYEQYF. Here the CDR3 DNA reads TGTGCCAGTAGTATCCTAAGCGGGAGTCCCCTCTACGAGCAGTACTTC.

This clone was counted only a few times. The rearrangement joins TRBV28 to TRBJ2-1; 7 nucleotides align to TRBD2. Germline V gene data show CDR1 as MDHEN and CDR2 as SYDVKM. J was trimmed by 9 bases and V by 9 bases; bases with no gene match: 14. This CDR3 comprises 14 residues. The CDR3 spells CASKIGLVSGEQFF. The CDR3 region has the DNA TGTGCCAGTAAGATCGGACTAGTGTCAGGTGAGCAGTTCTTC.

DNA of the CDR3: TGTGCCTGGAACCCCGTAGCCCAAGAGACCCAGTACTTC. It encodes CAWNPVAQETQYF. The V call is TRBV30, the J call TRBJ2-5; D not certain. The CDR3 covers 13 residues. Germline V gene sequence: CDR1 GTSNPN, CDR2 SVGIG (reference sequence). Trimming removed 4 bases at V and 1 base at J, with 10 bases between.

The V call is TRBV4-3, the J call TRBJ2-7, with D possibly being TRBD2 (6 bases). The CDR3 spans 14 residues. V lost 1 base, J lost 2 bases, and 9 bases lay in between. The V gene's germline CDR1 is LGHNA and CDR2 YSLEER. CDR3 residues: CASSQVLAAYEQYF. Here the CDR3 DNA reads TGCGCCAGCAGCCAAGTGTTAGCGGCCTACGAGCAGTACTTC.